This TCR beta chain was found in a study of radiotherapy plus CTLA-4 blockade in lung cancer. General study findings and limits: TCR clones from tumors expanded in blood after radiotherapy plus ipilimumab.

This clone showed up just a few times. Its specificity is unknown. Unmatched junction bases numbered 5, after V lost 5 bases and J lost 8 bases. The CDR3 is 14 amino acids. Germline assignment: CDR1 SGHVS and CDR2 FNYEAQ. Produced via immunoSEQ multiplex PCR; TCRdb's table is partial and in-frame only. The table lists about 57,000 clones, 70% to 80% of them singletons. This chain uses TRBV7-6 with TRBJ1-6; 8 nucleotides line up with TRBD1. The receptor was derived from a human donor with non-small cell lung cancer who had a complete response to radiotherapy plus ipilimumab. The specimen was peripheral blood, collected from a patient treated with radiotherapy plus ipilimumab. CDR3 region: CASSPQGADSPLHF. In DNA, the CDR3 is TGTGCCAGCAGCCCTCAGGGGGCTGATTCACCCCTCCACTTT.